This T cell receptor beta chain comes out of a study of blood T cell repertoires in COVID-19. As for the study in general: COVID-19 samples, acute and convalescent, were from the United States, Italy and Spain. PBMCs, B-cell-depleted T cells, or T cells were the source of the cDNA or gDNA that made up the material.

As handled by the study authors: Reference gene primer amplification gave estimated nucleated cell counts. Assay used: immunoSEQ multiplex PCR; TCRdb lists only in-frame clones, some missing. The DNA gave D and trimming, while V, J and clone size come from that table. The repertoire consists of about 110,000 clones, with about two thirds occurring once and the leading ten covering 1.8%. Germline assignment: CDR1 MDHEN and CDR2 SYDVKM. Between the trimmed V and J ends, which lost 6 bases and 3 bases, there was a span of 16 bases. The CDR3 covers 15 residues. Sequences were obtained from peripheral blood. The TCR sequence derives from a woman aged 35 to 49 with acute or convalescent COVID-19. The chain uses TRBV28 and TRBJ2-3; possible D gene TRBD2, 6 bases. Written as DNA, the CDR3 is TGTGCCAGCAGGGGTCGGGACTCTTCAACAGATACGCAGTATTTT. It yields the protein CASRGRDSSTDTQYF.